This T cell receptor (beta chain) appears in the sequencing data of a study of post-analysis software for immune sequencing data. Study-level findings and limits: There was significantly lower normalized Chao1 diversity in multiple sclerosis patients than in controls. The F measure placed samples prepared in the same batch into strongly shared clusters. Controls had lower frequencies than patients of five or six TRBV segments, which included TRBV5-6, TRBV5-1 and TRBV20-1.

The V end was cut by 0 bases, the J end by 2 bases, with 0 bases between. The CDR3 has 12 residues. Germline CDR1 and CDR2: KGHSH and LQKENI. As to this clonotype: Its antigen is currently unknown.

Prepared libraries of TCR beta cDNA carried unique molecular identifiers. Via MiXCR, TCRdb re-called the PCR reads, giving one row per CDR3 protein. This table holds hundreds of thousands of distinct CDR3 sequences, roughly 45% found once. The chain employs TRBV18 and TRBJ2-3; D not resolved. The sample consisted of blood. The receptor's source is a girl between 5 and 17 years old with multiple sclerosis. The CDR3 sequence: CASSPPTDTQYF. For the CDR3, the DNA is TGTGCCAGCTCACCACCCACAGATACGCAGTATTTT.